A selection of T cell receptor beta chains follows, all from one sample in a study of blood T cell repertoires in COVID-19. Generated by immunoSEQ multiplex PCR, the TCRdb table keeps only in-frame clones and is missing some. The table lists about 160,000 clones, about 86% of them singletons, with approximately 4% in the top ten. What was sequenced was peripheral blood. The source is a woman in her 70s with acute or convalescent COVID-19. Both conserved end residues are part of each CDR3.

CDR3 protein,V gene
CASGPGGLAGDGNTQYF,TRBV12-5
CASSFGGEGYTF,TRBV11-2
CATSRPTPTSGNEQFF,TRBV15
CASSVRDNSDTQYF,TRBV9
CASGGINEKLFF,TRBV5-4
CATSPTRTGELFF,TRBV15
CSAGAGGTRGYTF,TRBV29-1
CASSDQGAGTGELFF,TRBV6-1
CASSSRGDITGANVLTF,TRBV19
CASSLWAGARNNEQFF,TRBV7-2
CASASSRGYTF,TRBV18
CASSLGRFLGYTF,TRBV5-6
CASSQDGAGRSYGYTF,TRBV4-1